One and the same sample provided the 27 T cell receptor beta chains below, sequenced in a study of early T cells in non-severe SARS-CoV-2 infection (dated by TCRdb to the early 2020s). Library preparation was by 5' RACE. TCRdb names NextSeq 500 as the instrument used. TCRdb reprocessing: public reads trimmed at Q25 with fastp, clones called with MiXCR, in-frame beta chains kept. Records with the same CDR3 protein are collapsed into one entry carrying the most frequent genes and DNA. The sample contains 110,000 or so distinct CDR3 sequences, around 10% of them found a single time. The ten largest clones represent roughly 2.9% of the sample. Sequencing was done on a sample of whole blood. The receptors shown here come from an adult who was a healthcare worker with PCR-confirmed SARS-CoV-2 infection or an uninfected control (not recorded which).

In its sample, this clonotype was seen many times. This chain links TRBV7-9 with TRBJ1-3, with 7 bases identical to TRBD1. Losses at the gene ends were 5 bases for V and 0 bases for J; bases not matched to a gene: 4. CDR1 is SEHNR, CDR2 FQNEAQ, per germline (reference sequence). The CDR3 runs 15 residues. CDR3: CASSTGQASGNTIYF. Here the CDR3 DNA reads TGTGCCAGCAGCACAGGACAGGCCTCTGGAAACACCATATATTTT. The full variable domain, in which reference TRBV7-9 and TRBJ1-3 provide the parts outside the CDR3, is DTGVSQNPRHKITKRGQNVTFRCDPISEHNRLYWYRQTLGQGPEFLTYFQNEAQLEKSRLLSDRFSAERPKGSFSTLEIQRTEQGDSAMYLCASSTGQASGNTIYFGEGSWLTVV.

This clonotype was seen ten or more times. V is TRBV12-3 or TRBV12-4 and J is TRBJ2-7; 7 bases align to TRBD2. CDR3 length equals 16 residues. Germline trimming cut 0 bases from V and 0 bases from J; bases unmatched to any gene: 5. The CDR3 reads CASSLAGGVHSYEQYF. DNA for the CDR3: TGTGCCAGCAGTTTAGCGGGGGGGGTTCACTCCTACGAGCAGTACTTC.

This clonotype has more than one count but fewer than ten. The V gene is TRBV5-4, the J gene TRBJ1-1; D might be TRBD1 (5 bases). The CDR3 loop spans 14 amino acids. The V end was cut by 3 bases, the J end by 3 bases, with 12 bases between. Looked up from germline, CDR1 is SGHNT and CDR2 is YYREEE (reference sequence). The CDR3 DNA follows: TGTGCCAGCAGCTCGGGGCTATTAGACACTGAAGCTTTCTTT. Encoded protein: CASSSGLLDTEAFF.

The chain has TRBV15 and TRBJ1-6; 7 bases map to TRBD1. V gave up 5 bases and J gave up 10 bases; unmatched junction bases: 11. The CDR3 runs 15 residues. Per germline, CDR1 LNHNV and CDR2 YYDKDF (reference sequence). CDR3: CATSSHRGPESPLHF. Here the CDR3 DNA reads TGTGCCACCAGCTCCCACAGGGGACCGGAGTCACCCCTCCACTTT.

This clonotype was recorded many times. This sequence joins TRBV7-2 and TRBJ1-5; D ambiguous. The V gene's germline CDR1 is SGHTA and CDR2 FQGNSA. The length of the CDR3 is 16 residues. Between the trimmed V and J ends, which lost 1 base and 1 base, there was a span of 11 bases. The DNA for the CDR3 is TGTGCCAGCAGCTTAGTTGGGGTCACAAGCAATCAGCCCCAGCATTTT. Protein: CASSLVGVTSNQPQHF.

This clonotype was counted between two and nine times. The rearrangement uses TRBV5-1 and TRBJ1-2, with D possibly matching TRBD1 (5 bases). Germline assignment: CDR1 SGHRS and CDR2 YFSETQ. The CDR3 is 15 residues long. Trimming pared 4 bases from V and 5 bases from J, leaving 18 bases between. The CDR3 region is CASSPETGMPYGYTF. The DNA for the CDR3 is TGCGCCAGCAGCCCGGAAACAGGTATGCCGTATGGCTACACCTTC.

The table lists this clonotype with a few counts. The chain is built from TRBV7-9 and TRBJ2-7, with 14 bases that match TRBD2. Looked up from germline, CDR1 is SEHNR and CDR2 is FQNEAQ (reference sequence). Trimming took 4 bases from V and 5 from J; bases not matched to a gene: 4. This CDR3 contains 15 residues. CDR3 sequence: CASSSRLAGGNEQYF. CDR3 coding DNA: TGTGCCAGCAGCTCACGACTAGCGGGAGGGAACGAGCAGTACTTC. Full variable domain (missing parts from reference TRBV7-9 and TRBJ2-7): DTGVSQNPRHKITKRGQNVTFRCDPISEHNRLYWYRQTLGQGPEFLTYFQNEAQLEKSRLLSDRFSAERPKGSFSTLEIQRTEQGDSAMYLCASSSRLAGGNEQYFGPGTRLTVT.

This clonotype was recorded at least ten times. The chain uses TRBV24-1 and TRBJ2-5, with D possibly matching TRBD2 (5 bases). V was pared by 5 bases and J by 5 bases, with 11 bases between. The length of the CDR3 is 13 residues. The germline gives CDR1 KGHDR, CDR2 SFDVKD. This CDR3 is CATSGYRGETQYF. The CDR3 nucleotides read TGTGCCACCAGTGGTTACCGAGGGGAGACCCAGTACTTC.

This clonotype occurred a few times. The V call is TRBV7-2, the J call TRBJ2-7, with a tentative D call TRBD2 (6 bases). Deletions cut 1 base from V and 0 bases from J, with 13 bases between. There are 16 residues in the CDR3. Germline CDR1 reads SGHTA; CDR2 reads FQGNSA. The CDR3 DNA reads TGTGCCAGCAGCTTAGGGGACTTGCTCCCCTCCTACGAGCAGTACTTC. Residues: CASSLGDLLPSYEQYF.

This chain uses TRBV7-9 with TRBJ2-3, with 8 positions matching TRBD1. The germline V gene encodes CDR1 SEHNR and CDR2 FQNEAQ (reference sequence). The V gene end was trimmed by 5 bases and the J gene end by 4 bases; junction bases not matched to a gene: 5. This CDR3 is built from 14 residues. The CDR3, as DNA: TGTGCCAGCAGCACCGGACAGGGCGCAGATACGCAGTATTTT. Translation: CASSTGQGADTQYF.

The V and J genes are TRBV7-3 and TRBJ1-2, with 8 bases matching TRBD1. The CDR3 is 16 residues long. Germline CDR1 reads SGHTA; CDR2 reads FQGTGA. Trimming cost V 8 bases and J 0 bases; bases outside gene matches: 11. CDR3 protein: CASGYPGQGPNYGYTF. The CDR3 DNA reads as TGTGCCAGCGGCTATCCCGGACAGGGACCTAACTATGGCTACACCTTC.

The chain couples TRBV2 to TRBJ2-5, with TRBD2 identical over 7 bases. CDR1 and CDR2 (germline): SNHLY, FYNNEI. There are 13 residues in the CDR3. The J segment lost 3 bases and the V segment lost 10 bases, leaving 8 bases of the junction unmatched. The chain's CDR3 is CAIPRRGKETQYF. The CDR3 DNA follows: TGTGCCATCCCCCGGCGGGGGAAAGAGACCCAGTACTTC.

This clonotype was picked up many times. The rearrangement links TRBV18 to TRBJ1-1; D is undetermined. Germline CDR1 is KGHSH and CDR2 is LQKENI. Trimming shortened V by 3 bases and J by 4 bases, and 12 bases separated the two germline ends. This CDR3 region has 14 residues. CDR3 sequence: CASSPQTPVTEAFF. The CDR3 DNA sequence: TGTGCCAGCTCACCTCAGACCCCGGTCACTGAAGCTTTCTTT.

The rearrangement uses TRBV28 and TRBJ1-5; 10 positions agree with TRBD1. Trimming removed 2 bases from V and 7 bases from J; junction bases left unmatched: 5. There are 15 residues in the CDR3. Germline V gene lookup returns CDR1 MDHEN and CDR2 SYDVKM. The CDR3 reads CASSLRTGGRQPQHF. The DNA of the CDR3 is TGTGCCAGCAGTTTAAGGACAGGGGGGCGACAGCCCCAGCATTTT.

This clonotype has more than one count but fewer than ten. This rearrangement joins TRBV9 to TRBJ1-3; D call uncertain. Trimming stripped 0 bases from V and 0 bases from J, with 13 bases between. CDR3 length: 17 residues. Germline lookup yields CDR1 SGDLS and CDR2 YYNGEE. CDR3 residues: CASSVDPAADSGNTIYF. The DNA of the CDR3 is TGTGCCAGCAGCGTAGACCCTGCAGCCGACTCTGGAAACACCATATATTTT.

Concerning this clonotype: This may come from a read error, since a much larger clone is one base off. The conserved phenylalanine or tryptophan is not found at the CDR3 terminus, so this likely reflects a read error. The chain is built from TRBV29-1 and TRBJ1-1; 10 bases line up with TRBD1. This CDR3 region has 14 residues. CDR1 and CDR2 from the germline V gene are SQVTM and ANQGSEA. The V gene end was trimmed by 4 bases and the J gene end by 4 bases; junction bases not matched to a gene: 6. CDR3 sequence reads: CSVALDRGLTEAFL. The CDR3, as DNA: TGCAGCGTTGCCCTAGACAGGGGGCTCACTGAAGCTTTCTTA.

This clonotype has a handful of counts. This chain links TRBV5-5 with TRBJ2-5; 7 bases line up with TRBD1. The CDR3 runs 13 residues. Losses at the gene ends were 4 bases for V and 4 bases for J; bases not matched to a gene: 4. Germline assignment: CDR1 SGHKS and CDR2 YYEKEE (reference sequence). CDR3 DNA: TGTGCCAGCAGCCGTGGGACAGTAGAGACCCAGTACTTC. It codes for CASSRGTVETQYF. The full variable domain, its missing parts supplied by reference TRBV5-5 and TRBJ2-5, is DAGVTQSPTHLIKTRGQQVTLRCSPISGHKSVSWYQQVLGQGPQFIFQYYEKEERGRGNFPDRFSARQFPNYSSELNVNALLLGDSALYLCASSRGTVETQYFGPGTRLLVL.

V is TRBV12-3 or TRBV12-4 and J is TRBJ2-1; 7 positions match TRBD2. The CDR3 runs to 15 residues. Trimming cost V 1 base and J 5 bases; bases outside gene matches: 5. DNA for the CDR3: TGTGCCAGCAGTTTAGGCGGGAGCAGCCACAATGAGCAGTTCTTC. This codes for CASSLGGSSHNEQFF.

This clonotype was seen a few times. The CDR3 DNA reads TGTGCCAGCAGTCCGACAGGTCTTAACACCGGGGAGCTGTTTTTT. It specifies CASSPTGLNTGELFF. This chain connects TRBV6-2 or TRBV6-3 to TRBJ2-2, with TRBD1 as a possible D gene (6 bases). The CDR3 consists of 15 residues. Germline V CDR1 and CDR2: MNHEY, SVGEGT. Trimming took 5 bases from V and 2 from J, leaving 12 bases between them.

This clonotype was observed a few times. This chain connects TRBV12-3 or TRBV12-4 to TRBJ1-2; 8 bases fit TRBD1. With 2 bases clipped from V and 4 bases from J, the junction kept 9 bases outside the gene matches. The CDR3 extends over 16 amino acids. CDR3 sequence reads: CASSLTGQGGTYGYTF. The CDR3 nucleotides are TGTGCCAGCAGTTTAACCGGACAGGGTGGCACCTATGGCTACACCTTC.

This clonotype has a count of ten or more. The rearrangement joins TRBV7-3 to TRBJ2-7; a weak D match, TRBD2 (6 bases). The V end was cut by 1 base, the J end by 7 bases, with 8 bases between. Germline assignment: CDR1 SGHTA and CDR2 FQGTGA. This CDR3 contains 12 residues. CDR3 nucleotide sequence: TGTGCCAGCAGCTTAAGCGGAGGGGAGCAGTACTTC. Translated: CASSLSGGEQYF.

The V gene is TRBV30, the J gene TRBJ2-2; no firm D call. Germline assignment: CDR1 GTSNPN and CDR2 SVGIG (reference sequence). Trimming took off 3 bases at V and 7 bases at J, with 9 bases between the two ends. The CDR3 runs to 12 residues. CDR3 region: CAWSLWVGELFF. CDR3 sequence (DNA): TGTGCCTGGAGCCTATGGGTCGGGGAGCTGTTTTTT.

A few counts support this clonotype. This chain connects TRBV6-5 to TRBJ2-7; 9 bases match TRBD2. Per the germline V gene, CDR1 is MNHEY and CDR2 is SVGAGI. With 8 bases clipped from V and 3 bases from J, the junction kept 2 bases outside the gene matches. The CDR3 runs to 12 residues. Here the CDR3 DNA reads TGTGCCAGCCATAGCGGGGGCTACGAGCAGTACTTC. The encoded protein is CASHSGGYEQYF.

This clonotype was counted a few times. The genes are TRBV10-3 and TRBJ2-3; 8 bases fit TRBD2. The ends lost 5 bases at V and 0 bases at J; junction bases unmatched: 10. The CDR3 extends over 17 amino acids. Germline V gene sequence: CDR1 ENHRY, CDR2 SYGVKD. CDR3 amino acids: CAISLAGGTTSTDTQYF. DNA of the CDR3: TGTGCCATCAGTCTGGCGGGAGGCACTACTAGCACAGATACGCAGTATTTT.

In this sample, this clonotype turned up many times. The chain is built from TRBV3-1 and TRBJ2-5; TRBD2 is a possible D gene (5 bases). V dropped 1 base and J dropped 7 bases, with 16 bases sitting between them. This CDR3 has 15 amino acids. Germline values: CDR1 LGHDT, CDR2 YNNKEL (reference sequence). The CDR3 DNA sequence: TGTGCCAGCAGCCAAGGAGGACCGAGGGCCGGGACCCAGTACTTC. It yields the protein CASSQGGPRAGTQYF.

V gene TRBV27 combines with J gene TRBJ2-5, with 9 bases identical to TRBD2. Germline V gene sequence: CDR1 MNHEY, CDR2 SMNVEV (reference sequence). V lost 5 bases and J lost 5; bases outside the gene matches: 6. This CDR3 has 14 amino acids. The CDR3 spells CASSPLAGRETQYF. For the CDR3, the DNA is TGTGCCAGCAGTCCCCTAGCGGGAAGGGAGACCCAGTACTTC.

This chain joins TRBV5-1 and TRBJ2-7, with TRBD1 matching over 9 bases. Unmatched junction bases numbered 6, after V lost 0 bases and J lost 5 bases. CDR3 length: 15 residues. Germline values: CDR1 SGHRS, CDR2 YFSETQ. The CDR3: CASSLAGTGSHEQYF. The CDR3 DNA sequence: TGCGCCAGCAGCTTGGCTGGGACAGGGTCCCACGAGCAGTACTTC.